This TCR beta chain originates from a study of naive and memory T cell subsets. This clonotype has a count of ten or more. The target antigen is unknown. Two oligonucleotides, mixed equimolar, formed the beta constant-region primer covering TRBC1 and TRBC2. Nested alpha and beta constant-region primers with the SP2 primer drove four PCR rounds on ligated cDNA. TCRdb analysed the UMI-ligation and nested PCR reads with MiXCR anew, one entry per CDR3 protein. Of some 110,000 distinct CDR3 sequences in the sample, 13% to 15% were seen once. The junction had 1 base not matched to a gene; V was cut back by 5 bases and J by 3 bases. Germline CDR1 is SQVTM and CDR2 is ANQGSEA. The CDR3 is 13 amino acids. Study results and limitations: TCR counts from RNA may reflect activation-linked expression changes. Naive repertoires, especially CD8, held a few larger clonotypes, possibly memory cells re-expressing CD45RA.

The rearrangement joins TRBV29-1 to TRBJ2-6; TRBD1 aligns across 7 bases. The specimen sequenced was naive CD8+ T cells from blood. The clonotype originates from a human donor in good health. The CDR3 reads CSVTGVGANVLTF. CDR3 DNA: TGCAGCGTTACAGGGGTTGGGGCCAACGTCCTGACTTTC.